Below, 31 T cell receptor beta chains from the same sample are listed, as sequenced in a study of T cell clones after liver transplantation. The assay was immunoSEQ multiplex PCR, and TCRdb's table has in-frame clones only and misses some. The table lists tens of thousands of clones, 86% of them singletons, with roughly 2.5% in the top ten. The sequencing here drew on CD4+ T cells from blood, taken 24 months after liver transplant. The receptors come from a human patient who received a liver transplant. Some T cells may be supplied by the graft donor.

V gene TRBV10-3 combines with J gene TRBJ2-1, with 7 bases lining up with TRBD1. Germline V gene data show CDR1 as ENHRY and CDR2 as SYGVKD. The CDR3 loop spans 13 amino acids. Unmatched junction bases numbered 9, after V lost 10 bases and J lost 6 bases. CDR3 in amino acids: CATGTALTNEQFF. The CDR3 DNA is TGTGCCACAGGGACAGCACTAACCAATGAGCAGTTCTTC.

The rearrangement uses TRBV30 and TRBJ2-5; D remains ambiguous. The V and J ends lost 2 bases and 7 bases respectively, with 11 bases between them. CDR1 is GTSNPN and CDR2 is SVGIG in the germline V gene (reference sequence). CDR3 length: 12 residues. In DNA, the CDR3 is TGTGCCTGGAGTCCCGAATTTGCGACCCAGTACTTC. This translates into CAWSPEFATQYF.

The sample holds one count of this clone. For the CDR3, the DNA is TGTGCCAGCAGCGCTCCGGGACAACTCTCCCCCAGCTCCTACAATGAGCAGTTCTTC. Protein sequence: CASSAPGQLSPSSYNEQFF. J is TRBJ2-1 and V is TRBV5-6; tentatively, D is TRBD1 (6 bases). The V and J ends lost 4 bases and 0 bases respectively, with 23 bases between them. From germline, CDR1 is SGHDT and CDR2 YYEEEE. This CDR3 is built from 19 residues.

This clone occurred a few times. The gene calls are TRBV4-2 and TRBJ2-5; 10 positions agree with TRBD2. V gave up 4 bases and J gave up 2 bases; unmatched junction bases: 7. The CDR3 length is 16 residues. CDR1 is LGHNA, CDR2 YNFKEQ, per germline. CDR3 amino acids: CASSPQGTSVQETQYF. The CDR3 DNA reads as TGTGCCAGCAGCCCTCAGGGGACTAGCGTACAAGAGACCCAGTACTTC.

The rearrangement links TRBV4-1 to TRBJ2-1; D ambiguous. Germline CDR1 is MGHRA and CDR2 is YSYEKL. V was pared by 0 bases and J by 0 bases, with 15 bases between. The CDR3 spans 18 residues. CDR3 DNA sequence: TGCGCCAGCAGCCAAGATCGGGTCGGTAGAAGCTCCTACAATGAGCAGTTCTTC. Its translation is CASSQDRVGRSSYNEQFF.

This chain joins TRBV6-5 and TRBJ1-5; D might be TRBD1 (5 bases). Germline V gene sequence: CDR1 MNHEY, CDR2 SVGAGI. The CDR3 loop spans 15 amino acids. With 6 bases removed from V and 1 base from J, the gap between germline ends came to 13 bases. The CDR3 DNA reads as TGTGCCAGCAGGCGATCTGGGACCAGCAATCAGCCCCAGCATTTT. Translating gives CASRRSGTSNQPQHF.

The table lists this clone with a count of one. The rearrangement links TRBV28 to TRBJ1-3; D ambiguous. Germline CDR1 reads MDHEN; CDR2 reads SYDVKM. The CDR3 has 10 amino acids. CDR3 amino acids: CGVLGNTIYF. DNA of the CDR3: TGTGGAGTATTGGGAAACACCATATATTTT.

The chain is built from TRBV28 and TRBJ1-1, with a possible D match to TRBD1 (6 bases). Trimming left V 6 bases short and J 5 bases short, with 13 bases between. This CDR3 is 13 amino acids long. Germline-derived CDR1 and CDR2 are MDHEN and SYDVKM. DNA for the CDR3: TGTGCCAGCAGAACAACAGGGTATACTGAAGCTTTCTTT. Translating it yields CASRTTGYTEAFF.

V and J are TRBV27 and TRBJ2-3; either TRBD1 or TRBD2 may fit D (6 bases each). CDR3 length: 15 amino acids. CDR1 and CDR2 (germline): MNHEY, SMNVEV (reference sequence). V was clipped by 2 bases and J by 4 bases, with 13 bases between them. The CDR3: CASSLKGGIADTQYF. DNA of the CDR3: TGTGCCAGCAGTTTAAAAGGGGGGATCGCAGATACGCAGTATTTT.

The genes are TRBV6-5 and TRBJ1-2; weak D call: TRBD1 (6 bases). The CDR3 is made up of 16 amino acids. The germline CDR1 and CDR2 sequences are MNHEY and SVGAGI. The V end lost 4 bases, the J end lost 3 bases, and 18 bases lay between the germline ends. This CDR3 reads CASSSWGGANYYGYTF. The CDR3 DNA reads as TGTGCCAGCAGTTCGTGGGGGGGCGCTAACTACTATGGCTACACCTTC.

V is TRBV9 and J is TRBJ2-1; weak D call: TRBD2 (6 bases). Per the germline V gene, CDR1 is SGDLS and CDR2 is YYNGEE. Trimming took off 3 bases at V and 0 bases at J, with 10 bases between the two ends. The CDR3 is made up of 15 amino acids. The CDR3 DNA sequence: TGTGCCAGCAGCGGGCGGGGAGACTCCTACAATGAGCAGTTCTTC. It encodes CASSGRGDSYNEQFF. Full variable domain (remainder filled in from reference TRBV9 and TRBJ2-1): DSGVTQTPKHLITATGQRVTLRCSPRSGDLSVYWYQQSLDQGLQFLIQYYNGEERAKGNILERFSAQQFPDLHSELNLSSLELGDSALYFCASSGRGDSYNEQFFGPGTRLTVL.

The chain recombines TRBV4-1 with TRBJ2-5, with 7 bases that match TRBD1. J lost 4 bases, V lost 3 bases, and 5 bases had no gene match. The germline V gene encodes CDR1 MGHRA and CDR2 YSYEKL. The CDR3 has 14 residues. The CDR3 sequence: CASSHGQAAETQYF. For the CDR3, the DNA is TGCGCCAGCAGCCACGGACAGGCCGCAGAGACCCAGTACTTC.

This chain connects TRBV10-2 to TRBJ2-1, with 11 bases aligning to TRBD2. Germline V gives CDR1 WSHSY, CDR2 SAAADI. This CDR3 comprises 18 residues. The trim removed 10 bases at V and 4 bases at J, leaving 18 bases unmatched. The CDR3: CATFPLAGESGAYNEQFF. The DNA of the CDR3 is TGCGCCACCTTTCCACTAGCGGGAGAGAGTGGGGCTTACAATGAGCAGTTCTTC.

This rearrangement joins TRBV10-3 to TRBJ2-7; D may be TRBD1 (5 bases). CDR3 length: 14 residues. Germline V CDR1 and CDR2: ENHRY, SYGVKD. Trimming cost V 10 bases and J 2 bases, with 18 bases left between them. Here the CDR3 reads CATQGTSTTYEQYF. Here the CDR3 DNA reads TGTGCCACCCAGGGAACGAGCACCACCTACGAGCAGTACTTC.

This chain joins TRBV18 and TRBJ2-6, with D hard to call. V lost 2 bases and J lost 4, with 6 bases in between. Germline values: CDR1 KGHSH, CDR2 LQKENI. This CDR3 is built from 14 residues. CDR3 loop: CASSPNTGANVLTF. CDR3 bases: TGTGCCAGCTCACCAAACACGGGGGCCAACGTCCTGACTTTC.

The chain is built from TRBV7-6 and TRBJ1-1, with D possibly being TRBD1 (6 bases). CDR1 is SGHVS and CDR2 is FNYEAQ in the germline V gene. The CDR3 sequence is 13 residues long. Deletions cut 1 base from V and 4 bases from J, with 7 bases between. CDR3 sequence (DNA): TGTGCCAGCAGCTTAGGAGGGGGCACTGAAGCTTTCTTT. It is translated as CASSLGGGTEAFF. Filled out from reference TRBV7-6 and TRBJ1-1, the complete variable domain reads GAGVSQSPRYKVTKRGQDVALRCDPISGHVSLYWYRQALGQGPEFLTYFNYEAQQDKSGLPNDRFSAERPEGSISTLTIQRTEQRDSAMYRCASSLGGGTEAFFGQGTRLTVV.

The genes are TRBV6-5 and TRBJ2-7; TRBD1 aligns across 9 bases. CDR3 length: 16 amino acids. The germline gives CDR1 MNHEY, CDR2 SVGAGI. V lost 0 bases, J lost 3 bases, and 6 bases stayed unmatched. CDR3 nucleotides: TGTGCCAGCAGTTACTCGCCTGGGACAGGGATCTACGAGCAGTACTTC. This encodes CASSYSPGTGIYEQYF.

The chain links TRBV2 to TRBJ2-1; 14 positions agree with TRBD2. Germline CDR1 SNHLY, CDR2 FYNNEI. V was clipped by 6 bases and J by 9 bases; unmatched bases: 7. The CDR3 totals 15 residues. CDR3 residues: CASRDGLAGGGEQFF. The CDR3 nucleotides read TGTGCCAGCAGGGATGGACTAGCGGGAGGAGGTGAGCAGTTCTTC.

The chain uses TRBV29-1 and TRBJ1-3; 9 bases are shared with TRBD1. This CDR3 has 15 amino acids. Germline V CDR1 and CDR2: SQVTM, ANQGSEA. Unmatched junction bases numbered 8, after V lost 4 bases and J lost 4 bases. CDR3 region: CSVVGDRAMGNTIYF. In DNA form, the CDR3 reads TGCAGCGTTGTTGGGGACAGGGCGATGGGAAACACCATATATTTT.

This clone was seen just once. The chain has TRBV9 and TRBJ1-2; 8 positions match TRBD1. CDR3 length equals 13 residues. Germline values: CDR1 SGDLS, CDR2 YYNGEE. V gave up 3 bases and J gave up 5 bases; unmatched junction bases: 3. CDR3 sequence reads: CASSAQGAYGYTF. CDR3 in DNA: TGTGCCAGCAGCGCCCAGGGGGCTTATGGCTACACCTTC.

This clone appeared once. The chain recombines TRBV5-1 with TRBJ1-4, with 12 bases that match TRBD1. V dropped 7 bases and J dropped 5; count of bases not matched to a gene: 9. The V gene's germline CDR1 is SGHRS and CDR2 YFSETQ. The CDR3 runs 16 residues. This CDR3 is CASRPGQGAENEKLFF. Here the CDR3 DNA reads TGCGCCAGCCGCCCGGGACAGGGGGCAGAAAATGAAAAACTGTTTTTT.

V is TRBV19 and J is TRBJ2-7, with TRBD2 matching over 12 bases. Unmatched junction bases numbered 10, after V lost 4 bases and J lost 3 bases. The CDR3 is 17 residues long. Germline V lookup: CDR1 LNHDA, CDR2 SQIVND (reference sequence). This CDR3 reads CASSRQGLTSGSYEQYF. In DNA form, the CDR3 reads TGTGCCAGTAGTAGACAGGGTTTGACTAGCGGGAGCTACGAGCAGTACTTC.

This sequence joins TRBV18 and TRBJ1-5; D might be TRBD1 (5 bases). The CDR3 loop spans 15 amino acids. V shed 5 bases and J shed 2 bases, with 13 bases lying between them. Germline-derived CDR1 and CDR2 are KGHSH and LQKENI. Here the CDR3 DNA reads TGTGCCAGCTCATCCGGGGCGGGCGGCAATCAGCCCCAGCATTTT. It translates to CASSSGAGGNQPQHF.

The CDR3 sequence: CASELDRLNTEAFF. The CDR3 region has the DNA TGTGCCAGCGAACTCGACAGGCTAAACACTGAAGCTTTCTTT. The chain has TRBV14 and TRBJ1-1, with D perhaps matching TRBD1 (6 bases). CDR3 size: 14 residues. Between the trimmed V and J ends, which lost 8 bases and 2 bases, there was a span of 15 bases. Germline lookup yields CDR1 SGHDN and CDR2 FVKESK.

This clone was seen only once. The chain uses TRBV5-5 and TRBJ1-2, with D tentatively TRBD1 (6 bases). V was trimmed by 2 bases and J by 4 bases, leaving 9 bases between them. CDR1 is SGHKS and CDR2 is YYEKEE in the germline V gene (reference sequence). This CDR3 region has 13 residues. The CDR3 spells CASSLTGLYGYTF. The CDR3 nucleotides are TGTGCCAGCAGCTTAACAGGGCTCTATGGCTACACCTTC.

This clone showed up just once. This chain uses TRBV7-9 with TRBJ1-2; D is undetermined. V lost 1 base, J lost 3 bases, and 3 bases lay in between. The CDR3 is 12 residues long. Germline V gene data show CDR1 as SEHNR and CDR2 as FQNEAQ (reference sequence). The CDR3 DNA is TGTGCCAGCAGCTTAGGAGACTATGGCTACACCTTC. Translation: CASSLGDYGYTF.

V usage is TRBV4-1 and J usage is TRBJ1-5; unclear D gene. Trimming removed 3 bases from V and 0 bases from J, with 15 bases in between. This CDR3 spans 17 amino acids. Per germline, CDR1 MGHRA and CDR2 YSYEKL. In nucleotides, the CDR3 is TGCGCCAGCAGCCAGGTCCCAGGAAGGAATAGCAATCAGCCCCAGCATTTT. This codes for CASSQVPGRNSNQPQHF.

By share, this clone ranks as medium-sized (0.01 to 0.1%). This chain joins TRBV5-1 and TRBJ2-1, with TRBD2 as a possible D gene (5 bases). This CDR3 has 15 residues. V lost 4 bases to trimming and J lost 0 bases, with 11 bases between them. The germline gives CDR1 SGHRS, CDR2 YFSETQ. CDR3: CASSHGESSYNEQFF. CDR3 coding DNA: TGCGCCAGCAGCCACGGGGAGAGCTCCTACAATGAGCAGTTCTTC.

This chain uses TRBV27 with TRBJ2-6; TRBD2 might be the D (6 bases). The germline V gene encodes CDR1 MNHEY and CDR2 SMNVEV (reference sequence). The CDR3 length is 18 residues. Trimming removed 4 bases at V and 1 base at J, with 17 bases between. DNA of the CDR3: TGTGCCAGCAGTTCGGGACTCCTCCGTAGGTCTGGGGCCAACGTCCTGACTTTC. It is translated as CASSSGLLRRSGANVLTF. Variable domain in full (rest from reference TRBV27 and TRBJ2-6): EAQVTQNPRYLITVTGKKLTVTCSQNMNHEYMSWYRQDPGLGLRQIYYSMNVEVTDKGDVPEGYKVSRKEKRNFPLILESPSPNQTSLYFCASSSGLLRRSGANVLTFGAGSRLTVL.

The chain uses TRBV5-8 and TRBJ2-5; 7 bases agree with TRBD2. Gene TRBJ2-7 matches the end of the DNA better, so the J call may be wrong. CDR1 is SGHTS, CDR2 YDEGEE, per germline. This CDR3 region has 13 residues. CDR3: CASRPWGGYEQYF. The CDR3, as DNA: TGTGCCAGCAGACCTTGGGGGGGCTACGAGCAGTACTTC.

The chain joins TRBV7-2 to TRBJ2-7; 8 bases fit TRBD1. This CDR3 comprises 14 residues. Germline assignment: CDR1 SGHTA and CDR2 FQGNSA. J was trimmed by 4 bases and V by 5 bases; bases with no gene match: 7. CDR3 nucleotides: TGTGCCAGCAGCCGTGACAGGGGACGTTACGAGCAGTACTTC. Its protein is CASSRDRGRYEQYF.